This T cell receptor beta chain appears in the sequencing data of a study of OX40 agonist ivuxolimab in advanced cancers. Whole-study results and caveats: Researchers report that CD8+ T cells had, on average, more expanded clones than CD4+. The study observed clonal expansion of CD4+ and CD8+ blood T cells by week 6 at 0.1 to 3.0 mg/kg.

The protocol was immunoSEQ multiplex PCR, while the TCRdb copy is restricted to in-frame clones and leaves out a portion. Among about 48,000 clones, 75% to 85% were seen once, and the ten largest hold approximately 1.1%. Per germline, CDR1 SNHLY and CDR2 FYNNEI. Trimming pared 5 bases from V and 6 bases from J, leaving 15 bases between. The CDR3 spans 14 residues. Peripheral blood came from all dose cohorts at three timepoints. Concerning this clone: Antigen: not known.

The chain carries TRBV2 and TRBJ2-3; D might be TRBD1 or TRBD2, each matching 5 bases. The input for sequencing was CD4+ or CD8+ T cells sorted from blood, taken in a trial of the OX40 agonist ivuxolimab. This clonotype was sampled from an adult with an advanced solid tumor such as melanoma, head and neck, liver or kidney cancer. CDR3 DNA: TGTGCCAGCAGTTCAGAGGGGTTATGGGATACGCAGTATTTT. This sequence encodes CASSSEGLWDTQYF.